The source of this T cell receptor beta chain is a study of read filtering for tumor transcriptome and immune sequencing. Points from the study as a whole: The CD138-negative fraction was mixed bone marrow immune cells, not pure T cells. Without single-read clonotypes, shared clonotype proportions correlated more between IR-seq and RNA-seq.

This clonotype was seen a handful of times. Its matching antigen is unknown. Molecular barcoded adaptors covering alpha/delta and beta/gamma chains were used on roughly 400 ng RNA. TCRdb reprocessed the reads via MiXCR and lists one record per CDR3 protein. This table holds tens of thousands of distinct CDR3 sequences, less than 20% found once. The CDR3 sequence is 18 residues long. V was pared by 5 bases and J by 7 bases, with 18 bases of the junction left unmatched. Germline V gene sequence: CDR1 SGHAT, CDR2 FQNNGV. The sequence was obtained from a donor aged 40 or older with multiple myeloma. The rearrangement joins TRBV11-2 to TRBJ2-1; 9 bases map to TRBD2. Sequencing used a population of CD138-negative cells sorted from bone marrow. For the CDR3, the DNA is TGTGCCAGCAGCCATCCCCAGCGGGAGGTGCCGGGGAGGAATGAGCAGTTCTTC. Encoded protein: CASSHPQREVPGRNEQFF.